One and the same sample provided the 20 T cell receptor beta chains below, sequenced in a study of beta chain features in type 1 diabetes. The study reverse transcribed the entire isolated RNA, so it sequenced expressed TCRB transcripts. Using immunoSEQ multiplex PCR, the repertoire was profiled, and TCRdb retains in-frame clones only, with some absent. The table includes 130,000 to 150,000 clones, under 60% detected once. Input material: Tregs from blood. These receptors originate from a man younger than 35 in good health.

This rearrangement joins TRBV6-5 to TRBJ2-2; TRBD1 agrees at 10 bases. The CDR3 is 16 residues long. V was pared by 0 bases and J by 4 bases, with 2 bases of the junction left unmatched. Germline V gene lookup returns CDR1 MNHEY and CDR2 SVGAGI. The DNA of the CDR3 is TGTGCCAGCAGTTACTCCCGGACAGGGGGCACCGGGGAGCTGTTTTTT. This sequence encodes CASSYSRTGGTGELFF.

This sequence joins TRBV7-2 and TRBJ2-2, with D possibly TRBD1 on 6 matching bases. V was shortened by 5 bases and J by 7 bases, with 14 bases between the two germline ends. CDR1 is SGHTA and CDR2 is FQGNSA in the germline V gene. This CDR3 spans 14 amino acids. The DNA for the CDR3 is TGTGCCAGCAGCCGAGCAGGGGCCGGCGGGGAGCTGTTTTTT. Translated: CASSRAGAGGELFF.

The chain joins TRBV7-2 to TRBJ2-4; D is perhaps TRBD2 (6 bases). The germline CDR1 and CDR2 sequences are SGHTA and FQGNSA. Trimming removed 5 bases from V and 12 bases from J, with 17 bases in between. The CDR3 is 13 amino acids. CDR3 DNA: TGTGCCAGCAGCACTGCGACTCGGAGGGCTCAGTACTTC. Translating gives CASSTATRRAQYF.

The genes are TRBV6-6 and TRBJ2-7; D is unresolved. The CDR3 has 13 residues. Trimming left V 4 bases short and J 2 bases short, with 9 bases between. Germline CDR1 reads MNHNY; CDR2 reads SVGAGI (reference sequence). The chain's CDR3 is CASSFGLPYEQYF. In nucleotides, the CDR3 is TGTGCCAGCAGTTTTGGGCTTCCCTACGAGCAGTACTTC.

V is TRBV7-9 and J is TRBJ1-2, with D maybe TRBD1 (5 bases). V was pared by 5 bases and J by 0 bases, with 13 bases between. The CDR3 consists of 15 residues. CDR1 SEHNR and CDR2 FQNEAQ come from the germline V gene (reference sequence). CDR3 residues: CASSLRQTPNYGYTF. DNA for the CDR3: TGTGCCAGCAGCCTTCGACAGACCCCTAACTATGGCTACACCTTC.

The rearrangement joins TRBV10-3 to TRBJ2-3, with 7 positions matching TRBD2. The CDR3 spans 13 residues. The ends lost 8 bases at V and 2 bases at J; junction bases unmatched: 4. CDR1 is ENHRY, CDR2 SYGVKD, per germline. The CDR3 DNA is TGTGCCATCGGGGGGGATCTCACAGATACGCAGTATTTT. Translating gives CAIGGDLTDTQYF.

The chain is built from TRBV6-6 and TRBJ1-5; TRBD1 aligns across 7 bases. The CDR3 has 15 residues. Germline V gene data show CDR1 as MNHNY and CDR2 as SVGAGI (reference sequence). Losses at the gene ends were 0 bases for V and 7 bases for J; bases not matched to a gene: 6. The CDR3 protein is CASSYSDRVRQPQHF. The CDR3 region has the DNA TGTGCCAGCAGTTACTCCGACAGGGTGAGGCAGCCCCAGCATTTT.

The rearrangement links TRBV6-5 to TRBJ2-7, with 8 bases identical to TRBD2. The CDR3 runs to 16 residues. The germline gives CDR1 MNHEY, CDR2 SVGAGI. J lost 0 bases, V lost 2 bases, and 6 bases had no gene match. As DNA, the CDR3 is TGTGCCAGCAGTTACAGGGGCGGGAGGACCTCCTACGAGCAGTACTTC. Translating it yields CASSYRGGRTSYEQYF.

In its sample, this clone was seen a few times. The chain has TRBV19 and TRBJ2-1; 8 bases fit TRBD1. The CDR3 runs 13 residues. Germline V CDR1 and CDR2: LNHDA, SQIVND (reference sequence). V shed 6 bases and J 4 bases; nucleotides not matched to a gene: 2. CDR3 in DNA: TGTGCCAGTAGCAGACAGGGGTACAATGAGCAGTTCTTC. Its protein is CASSRQGYNEQFF.

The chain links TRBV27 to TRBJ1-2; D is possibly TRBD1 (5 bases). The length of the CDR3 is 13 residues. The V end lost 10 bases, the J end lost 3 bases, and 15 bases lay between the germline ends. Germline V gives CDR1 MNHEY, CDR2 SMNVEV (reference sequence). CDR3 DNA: TGTGCCACCCGGGGGAGCCTTTACTATGGCTACACCTTC. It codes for CATRGSLYYGYTF.

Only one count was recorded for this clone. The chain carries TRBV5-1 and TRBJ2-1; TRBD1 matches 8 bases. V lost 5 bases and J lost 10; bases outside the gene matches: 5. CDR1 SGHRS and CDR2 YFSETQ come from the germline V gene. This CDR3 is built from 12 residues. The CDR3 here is CASSQGAGEQFF. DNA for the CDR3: TGCGCCAGCAGTCAGGGGGCGGGAGAGCAGTTCTTC.

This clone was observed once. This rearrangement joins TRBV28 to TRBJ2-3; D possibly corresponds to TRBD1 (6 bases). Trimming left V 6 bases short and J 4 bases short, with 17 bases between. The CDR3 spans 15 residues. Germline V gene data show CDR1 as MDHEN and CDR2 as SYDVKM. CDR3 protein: CASRPQGRWSDTQYF. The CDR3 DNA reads TGTGCCAGCAGGCCCCAGGGGCGCTGGTCAGATACGCAGTATTTT.

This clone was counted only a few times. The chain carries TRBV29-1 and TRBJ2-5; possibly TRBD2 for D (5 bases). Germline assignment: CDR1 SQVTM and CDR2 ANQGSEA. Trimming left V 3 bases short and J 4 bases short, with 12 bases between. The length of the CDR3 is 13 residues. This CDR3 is CSVEWSGLETQYF. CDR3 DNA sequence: TGCAGCGTTGAGTGGTCGGGGTTAGAGACCCAGTACTTC.

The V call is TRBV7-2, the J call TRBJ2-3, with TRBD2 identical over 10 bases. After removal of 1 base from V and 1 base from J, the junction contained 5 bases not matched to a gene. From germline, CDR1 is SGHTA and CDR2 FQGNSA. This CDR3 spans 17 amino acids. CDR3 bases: TGTGCCAGCAGCTTAGTCCCAGCGGGAGGGGGCACAGATACGCAGTATTTT. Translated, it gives CASSLVPAGGGTDTQYF.

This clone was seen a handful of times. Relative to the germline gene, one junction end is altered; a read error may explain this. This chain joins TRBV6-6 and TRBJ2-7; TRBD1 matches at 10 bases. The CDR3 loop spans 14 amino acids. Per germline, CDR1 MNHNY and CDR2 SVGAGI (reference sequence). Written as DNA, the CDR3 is TGTGCCAGCAGCTATGTATCCCGGGACAGGGGCCCACACTTC. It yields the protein CASSYVSRDRGPHF.

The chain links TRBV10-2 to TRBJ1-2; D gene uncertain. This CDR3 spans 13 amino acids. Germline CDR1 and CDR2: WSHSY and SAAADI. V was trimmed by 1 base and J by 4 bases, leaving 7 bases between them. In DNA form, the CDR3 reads TGCGCCAGCAGTGAGTTGGCGGCCTATGGCTACACCTTC. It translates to CASSELAAYGYTF.

The CDR3: CSVRLVKGADGYTF. CDR3 coding DNA: TGCAGCGTCCGATTGGTAAAGGGGGCTGATGGCTACACCTTC. The chain is built from TRBV29-1 and TRBJ1-2, with 7 bases identical to TRBD1. In germline, CDR1 is SQVTM, CDR2 ANQGSEA. V shed 6 bases, J shed 6 bases, and the junction held 13 bases outside the gene matches. The CDR3 contains 14 residues. Based on the CDR3 plus reference TRBV29-1 and TRBJ1-2, the full variable domain is SAVISQKPSRDICQRGTSLTIQCQVDSQVTMMFWYRQQPGQSLTLIATANQGSEATYESGFVIDKFPISRPNLTFSTLTVSNMSPEDSSIYLCSVRLVKGADGYTFGSGTRLTVV.

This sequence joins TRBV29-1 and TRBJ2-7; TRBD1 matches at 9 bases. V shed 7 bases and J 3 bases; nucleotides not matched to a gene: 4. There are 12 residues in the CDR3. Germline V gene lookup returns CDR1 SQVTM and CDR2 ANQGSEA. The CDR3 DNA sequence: TGCAGCGGGGCGACAGGGGGCTACGAGCAGTACTTC. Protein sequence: CSGATGGYEQYF.

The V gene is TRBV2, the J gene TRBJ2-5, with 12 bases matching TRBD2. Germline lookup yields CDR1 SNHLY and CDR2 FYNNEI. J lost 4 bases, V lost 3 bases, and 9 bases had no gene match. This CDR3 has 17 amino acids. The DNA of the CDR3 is TGTGCCAGCAGTGATTTACTAGCGGGAGGCCTCGGAGAGACCCAGTACTTC. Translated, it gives CASSDLLAGGLGETQYF.

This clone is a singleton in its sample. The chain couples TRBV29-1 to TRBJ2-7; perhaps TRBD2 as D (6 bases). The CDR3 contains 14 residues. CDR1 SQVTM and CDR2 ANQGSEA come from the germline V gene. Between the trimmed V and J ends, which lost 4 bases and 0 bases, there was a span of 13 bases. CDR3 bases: TGCAGCGTTGTGGGGGGTCCCTCCTCCTACGAGCAGTACTTC. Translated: CSVVGGPSSYEQYF.